This TCR beta chain originates from a study of cytomegalovirus exposure and HLA in healthy donors. This clone was seen a single time. The antigen is undetermined. The germline gives CDR1 PRHDT, CDR2 FYEKMQ (reference sequence). The ends were cut back, 6 bases at V and 4 bases at J, with 27 bases in the middle. This CDR3 spans 18 amino acids. Study-wide results and caveats: There were 150 to 200 TCR beta chains listed as cytomegalovirus-associated.

Researchers ran the PCR with 60 Vbeta and 13 Jbeta primers. The protocol was immunoSEQ multiplex PCR, while the TCRdb copy is restricted to in-frame clones and leaves out a portion. The table has 170,000 or so clones, 80% seen once; the top ten hold 0.5% to 0.8%. This clonotype was obtained from a boy between 10 and 17 years old in good health and CMV-seronegative. The sample taken for sequencing was PBMCs. V is TRBV13 and J is TRBJ2-5, with a tentative D call TRBD2 (6 bases). The CDR3 DNA sequence: TGTGCCAGCAGTACCCGGGACTTAGAGAGTGGCCCCCTAGAGACCCAGTACTTC. Amino acid sequence: CASSTRDLESGPLETQYF.